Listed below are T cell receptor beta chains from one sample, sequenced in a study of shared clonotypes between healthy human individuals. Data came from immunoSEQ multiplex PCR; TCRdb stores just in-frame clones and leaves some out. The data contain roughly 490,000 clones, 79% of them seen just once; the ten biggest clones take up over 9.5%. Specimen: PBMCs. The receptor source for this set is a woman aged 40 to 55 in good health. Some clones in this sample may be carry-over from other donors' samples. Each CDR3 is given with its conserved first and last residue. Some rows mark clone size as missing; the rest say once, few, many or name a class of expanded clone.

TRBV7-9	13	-	CASSPGRSYEQYF
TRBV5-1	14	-	CASSRGLAQETQYF
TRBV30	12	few	CAWSGTGNTIYF
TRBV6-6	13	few	CASRTVGTDTQYF
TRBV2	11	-	CASSEARGYTF
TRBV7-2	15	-	CASSLGIQINQPQHF
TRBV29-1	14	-	CSVHYRGANTEAFF
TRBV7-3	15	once	CASSLGLAGGSEQFF
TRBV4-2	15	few	CASSTRDREGREQYF
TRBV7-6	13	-	CASSLEFTDTQYF
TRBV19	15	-	CASKPLAGSSYEQYF
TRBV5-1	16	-	CASSFASGGGTDTQYF
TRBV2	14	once	CASSAWADVQPQHF
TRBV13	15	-	CASSPRIGQGASAFF
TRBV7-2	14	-	CASSFGLTGTEAFF